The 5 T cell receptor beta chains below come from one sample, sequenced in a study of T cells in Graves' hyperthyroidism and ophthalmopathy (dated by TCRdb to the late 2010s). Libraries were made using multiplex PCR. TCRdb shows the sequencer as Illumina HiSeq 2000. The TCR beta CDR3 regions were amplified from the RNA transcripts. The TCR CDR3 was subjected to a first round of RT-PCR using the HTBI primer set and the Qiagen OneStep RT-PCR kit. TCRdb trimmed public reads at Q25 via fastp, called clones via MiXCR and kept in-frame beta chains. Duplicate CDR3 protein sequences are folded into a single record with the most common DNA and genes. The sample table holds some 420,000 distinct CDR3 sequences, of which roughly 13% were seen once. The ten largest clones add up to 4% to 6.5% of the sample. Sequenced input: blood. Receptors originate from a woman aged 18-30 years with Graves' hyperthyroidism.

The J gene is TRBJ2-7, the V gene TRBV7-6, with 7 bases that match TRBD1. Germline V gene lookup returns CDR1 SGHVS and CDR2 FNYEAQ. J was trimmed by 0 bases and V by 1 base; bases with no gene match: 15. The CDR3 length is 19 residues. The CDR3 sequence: CASSLDRSSSRGSSYEQYF. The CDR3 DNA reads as TGTGCCAGCAGCTTAGACCGGAGTTCTAGCAGGGGGAGCTCCTACGAGCAGTACTTC.

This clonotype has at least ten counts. CDR3: CATTLRGNTGELFF. The CDR3 DNA follows: TGTGCCACCACCCTTCGGGGGAACACCGGGGAGCTGTTTTTT. This rearrangement joins TRBV15 to TRBJ2-2; a weak D match, TRBD2 (5 bases). Trimming pared 7 bases from V and 1 base from J, leaving 10 bases between. The length of the CDR3 is 14 residues. Germline V gene lookup returns CDR1 LNHNV and CDR2 YYDKDF (reference sequence). The variable domain in full, with the rest retrieved from reference TRBV15 and TRBJ2-2, is DAMVIQNPRYQVTQFGKPVTLSCSQTLNHNVMYWYQQKSSQAPKLLFHYYDKDFNNEADTPDNFQSRRPNTSFCFLDIRSPGLGDTAMYLCATTLRGNTGELFFGEGSRLTVL.

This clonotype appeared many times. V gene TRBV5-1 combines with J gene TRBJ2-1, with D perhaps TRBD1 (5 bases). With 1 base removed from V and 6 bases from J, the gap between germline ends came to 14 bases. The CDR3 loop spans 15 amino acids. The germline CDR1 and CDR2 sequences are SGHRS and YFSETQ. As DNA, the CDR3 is TGCGCCAGCAGCTTGCAGGGTGGGGAAGTCAATGAGCAGTTCTTC. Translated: CASSLQGGEVNEQFF.

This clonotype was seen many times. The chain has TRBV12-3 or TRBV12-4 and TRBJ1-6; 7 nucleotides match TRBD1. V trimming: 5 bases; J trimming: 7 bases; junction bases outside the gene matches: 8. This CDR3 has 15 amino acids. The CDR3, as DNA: TGTGCCAGCAGTCTGCAGGGGACAGCAAATTCACCCCTCCACTTT. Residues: CASSLQGTANSPLHF.

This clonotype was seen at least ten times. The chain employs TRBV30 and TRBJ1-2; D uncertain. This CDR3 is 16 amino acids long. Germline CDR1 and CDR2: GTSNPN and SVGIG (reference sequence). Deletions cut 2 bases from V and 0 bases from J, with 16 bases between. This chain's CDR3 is CAWSRAVLLANYGYTF. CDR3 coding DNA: TGTGCCTGGAGTCGGGCAGTCCTTCTAGCTAACTATGGCTACACCTTC. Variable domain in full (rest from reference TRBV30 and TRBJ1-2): SQTIHQWPATLVQPVGSPLSLECTVEGTSNPNLYWYRQAAGRGLQLLFYSVGIGQISSEVPQNLSASRPQDRQFILSSKKLLLSDSGFYLCAWSRAVLLANYGYTFGSGTRLTVV.